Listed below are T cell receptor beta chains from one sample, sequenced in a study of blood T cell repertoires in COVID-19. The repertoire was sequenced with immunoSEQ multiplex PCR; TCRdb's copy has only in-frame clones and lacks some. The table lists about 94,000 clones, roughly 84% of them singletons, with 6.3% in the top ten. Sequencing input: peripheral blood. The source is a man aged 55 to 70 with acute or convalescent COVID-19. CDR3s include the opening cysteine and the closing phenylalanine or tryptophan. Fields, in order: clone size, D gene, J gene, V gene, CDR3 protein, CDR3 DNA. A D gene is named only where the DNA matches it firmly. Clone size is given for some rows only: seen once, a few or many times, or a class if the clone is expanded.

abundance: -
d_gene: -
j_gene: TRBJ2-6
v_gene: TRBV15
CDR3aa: CATSSTRYDSGANVLTF
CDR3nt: TGTGCCACCAGCAGTACTCGCTACGACTCTGGGGCCAACGTCCTGACTTTC

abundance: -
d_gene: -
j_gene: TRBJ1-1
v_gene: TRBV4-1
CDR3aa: CASSQSGLLNTEAFF
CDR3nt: TGCGCCAGCAGCCAATCGGGACTCCTGAACACTGAAGCTTTCTTT

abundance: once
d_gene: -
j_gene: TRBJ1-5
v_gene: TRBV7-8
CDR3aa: CASSLTVLTGPQHF
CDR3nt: TGTGCCAGCAGCCTGACAGTTCTTACGGGGCCCCAGCATTTT

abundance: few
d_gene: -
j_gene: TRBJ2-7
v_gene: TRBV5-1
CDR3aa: CASSAGPSTRDEQYF
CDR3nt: TGCGCCAGCAGCGCGGGACCGTCGACGAGGGACGAGCAGTACTTC

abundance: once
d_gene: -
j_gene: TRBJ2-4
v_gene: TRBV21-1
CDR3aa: CASSKVITSGAKNIQYF
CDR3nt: TGTGCCAGCAGCAAGGTTATCACTAGCGGGGCCAAAAACATTCAGTACTTC

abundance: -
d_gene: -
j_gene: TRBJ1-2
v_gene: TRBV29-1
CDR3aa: CSGIQGMGGYTF
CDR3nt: TGCAGCGGAATACAGGGAATGGGAGGCTACACCTTC

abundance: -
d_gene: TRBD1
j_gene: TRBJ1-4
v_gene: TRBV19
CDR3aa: CASSIDYRRQGYAEKLFF
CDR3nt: TGTGCCAGTAGTATAGATTACCGTCGACAGGGGTATGCTGAAAAACTGTTTTTT

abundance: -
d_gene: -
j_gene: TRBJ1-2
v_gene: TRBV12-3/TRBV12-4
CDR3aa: CASSSARGYTF
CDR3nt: TGTGCCAGCAGTTCCGCTAGGGGCTACACCTTC

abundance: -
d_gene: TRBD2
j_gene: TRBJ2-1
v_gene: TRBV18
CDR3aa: CASSDLAGSYNEQFF
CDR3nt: TGTGCCAGCTCAGACCTAGCGGGGTCCTACAATGAGCAGTTCTTC

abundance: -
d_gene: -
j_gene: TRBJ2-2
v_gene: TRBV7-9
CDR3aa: CASSSVGRANTGELFF
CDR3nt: TGTGCCAGCAGCTCCGTCGGCCGGGCGAACACCGGGGAGCTGTTTTTT

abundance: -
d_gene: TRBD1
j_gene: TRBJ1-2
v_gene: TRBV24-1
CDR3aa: CATSDFGTGAYGYTF
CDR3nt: TGTGCCACCAGTGATTTCGGGACAGGTGCCTATGGCTACACCTTC

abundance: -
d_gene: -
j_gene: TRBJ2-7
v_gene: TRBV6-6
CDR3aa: CASSSGGQPYEQYF
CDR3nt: TGTGCCAGCAGTTCCGGCGGTCAACCCTACGAGCAGTACTTC

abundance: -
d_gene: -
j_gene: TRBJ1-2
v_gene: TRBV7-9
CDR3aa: CASSLSEHLQTNYGYTF
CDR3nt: TGTGCCAGCAGCTTATCCGAGCACCTACAGACTAACTATGGCTACACCTTC

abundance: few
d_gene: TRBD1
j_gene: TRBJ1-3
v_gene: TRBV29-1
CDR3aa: CSVVQGATGNTIYF
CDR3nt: TGCAGCGTTGTCCAGGGGGCGACAGGAAACACCATATATTTT

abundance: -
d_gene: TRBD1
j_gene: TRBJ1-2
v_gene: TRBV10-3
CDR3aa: CAISVGQGDYGYTF
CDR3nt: TGTGCCATCAGTGTGGGACAGGGCGACTATGGCTACACCTTC